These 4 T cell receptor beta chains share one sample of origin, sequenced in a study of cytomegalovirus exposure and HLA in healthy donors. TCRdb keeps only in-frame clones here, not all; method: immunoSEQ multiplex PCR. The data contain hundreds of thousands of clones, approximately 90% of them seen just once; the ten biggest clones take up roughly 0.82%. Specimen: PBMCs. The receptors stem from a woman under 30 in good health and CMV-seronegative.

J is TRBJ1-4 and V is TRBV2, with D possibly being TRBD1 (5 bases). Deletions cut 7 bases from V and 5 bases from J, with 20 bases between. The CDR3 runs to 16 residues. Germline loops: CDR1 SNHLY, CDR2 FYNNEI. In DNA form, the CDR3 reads TGTGCCAGCATTACAACTCCGGGACTACTAAATGAAAAACTGTTTTTT. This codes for CASITTPGLLNEKLFF.

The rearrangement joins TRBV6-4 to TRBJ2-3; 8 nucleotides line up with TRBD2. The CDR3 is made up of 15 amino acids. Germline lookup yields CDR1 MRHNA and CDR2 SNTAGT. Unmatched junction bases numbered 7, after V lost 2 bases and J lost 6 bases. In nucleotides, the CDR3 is TGTGCCAGCAGTGACCTTCCGGGAGGGTCCGATACGCAGTATTTT. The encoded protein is CASSDLPGGSDTQYF.

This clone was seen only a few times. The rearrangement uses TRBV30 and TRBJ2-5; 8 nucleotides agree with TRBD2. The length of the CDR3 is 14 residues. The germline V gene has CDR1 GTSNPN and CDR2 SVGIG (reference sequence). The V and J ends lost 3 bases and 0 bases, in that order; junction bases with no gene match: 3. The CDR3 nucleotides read TGTGCCTGGAGGCGGGGGGCCGACCAAGAGACCCAGTACTTC. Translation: CAWRRGADQETQYF.

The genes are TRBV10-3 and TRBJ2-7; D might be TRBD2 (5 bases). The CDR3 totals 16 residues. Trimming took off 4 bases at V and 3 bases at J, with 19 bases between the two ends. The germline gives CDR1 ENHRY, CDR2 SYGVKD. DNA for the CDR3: TGTGCCATCAGTGCCCCGGAACCGGGGATGGGCTACGAGCAGTACTTC. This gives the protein CAISAPEPGMGYEQYF.